This entry concerns a single TCR beta chain. Which antigen it targets is not known. Base qualities are not at hand, and no much larger clone is one base apart. Genomic DNA was extracted from sorted cells for sequencing of the TCRbeta CDR3 region. The immunoSEQ Assay was used for sequencing of TCRbeta CDR3 regions. This is the immuneACCESS table as TCRdb keeps it, with only in-frame sequences that have V and J called. A part of the clones is gone; compared with another copy, unresolved V genes explain less than half, and the rest is unexplained. The sample table holds about 78,000 clones, of which under 85% were seen once. Together, the top ten hold approximately 0.44% of the sample. The trial excluded patients who had a history of autoimmune disease or who were on systemic immunosuppression. Peripheral blood for TCR sequencing was collected from all dose cohorts at baseline, on cycle 4 day 1, and on cycle 7 day 1. The samples were taken from a phase I, first-in-human, multicenter, open-label dose-escalation trial of ivuxolimab. The trial enrolled adults with locally advanced or metastatic head and neck squamous cell, hepatocellular, melanoma or renal cell carcinoma. CD4+ and CD8+ T cells were sorted separately from peripheral blood before TCR sequencing.

The record originates from a study of OX40 agonist ivuxolimab in advanced cancers. Describing the broader study: Ivuxolimab, which targeted the costimulatory receptor OX40 (CD134), was an agonistic, fully human IgG2 monoclonal antibody. Intravenous ivuxolimab was administered to patients every 2 weeks at six dose levels: 0.01, 0.1, 0.3, 1.5, 3 and 10 mg/kg. Of the 50 or so patients in dose escalation, 19 had hepatocellular carcinoma, about 15 had melanoma, 9 had renal cell carcinoma and 9 had head and neck cancer. The dose-escalation cohort was over 70% male with a mean age of approximately 60 years, ranging from roughly 23 to 79. Prior anti-PD-1, anti-PD-L1 or anti-CTLA-4 therapy was permitted, and approximately 42% of dose-escalation patients had received checkpoint inhibitors. Partial responses occurred in three dose-escalation patients, of whom one had hepatocellular carcinoma and two had cutaneous melanoma. Peripheral TCRbeta sequencing was intended to test whether TCR sequence diversity was altered and clonal T-cell expansion was caused by ivuxolimab. The paper covers the monotherapy dose-escalation part of the phase I ivuxolimab trial, which included N ≈ 50 patients. Here is what the overall study found, with its caveats: Which antigens the clonally expanded peripheral T cells were specific for was not determined. Partial responders in the 0.1-3.0 mg/kg groups had among the lowest normalized peripheral clonal expansion, especially among CD8+ T cells. Low levels of normalized T-cell clonal expansion were also shown by some nonresponding patients. After ivuxolimab, expanded clones were on average more numerous among CD8+ T cells than among CD4+ T cells. At doses from 0.1 to 3.0 mg/kg, clonal expansion was seen in both CD4+ and CD8+ blood T cells between baseline and week 6.

Trimming costs V 8 bases and J 7 bases, and their ends lie 13 bases apart. The germline V gene (reference sequence) provides CDR1 LNHDA and CDR2 SQIVND. Including the terminal cysteine and phenylalanine, the CDR3 comprises 12 residues. Only the CDR3 DNA stays, 36 bases, in frame from base 1. This specimen consisted of CD4+ or CD8+ T cells sorted from blood, obtained in a trial of the OX40 agonist ivuxolimab. The sequence is built from TRBV19 and TRBJ2-3, and the D gene may be TRBD1, 5 bases matching. This TCR derives from an adult with an advanced solid tumor such as melanoma, head and neck, liver or kidney cancer. The nucleotide sequence reads TGTGCCAGTGGACAAGGGGAAAATACGCAGTATTTT. Its product reads: CASGQGENTQYF.